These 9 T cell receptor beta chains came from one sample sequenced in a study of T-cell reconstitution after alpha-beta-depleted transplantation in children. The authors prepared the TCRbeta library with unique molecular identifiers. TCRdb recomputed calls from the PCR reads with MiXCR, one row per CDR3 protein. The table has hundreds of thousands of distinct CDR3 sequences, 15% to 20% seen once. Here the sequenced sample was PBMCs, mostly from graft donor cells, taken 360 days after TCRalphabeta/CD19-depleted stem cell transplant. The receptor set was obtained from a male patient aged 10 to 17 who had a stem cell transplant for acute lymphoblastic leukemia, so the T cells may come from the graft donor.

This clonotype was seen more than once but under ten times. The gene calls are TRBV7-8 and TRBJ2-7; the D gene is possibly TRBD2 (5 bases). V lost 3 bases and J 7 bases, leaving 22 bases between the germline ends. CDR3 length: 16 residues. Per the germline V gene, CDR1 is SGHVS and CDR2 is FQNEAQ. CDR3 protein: CASSFGVGVAKKEQYF. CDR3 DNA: TGTGCCAGCAGCTTCGGAGTGGGAGTAGCAAAAAAGGAGCAGTACTTC. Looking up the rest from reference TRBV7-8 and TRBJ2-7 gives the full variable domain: GAGVSQSPRYKVAKRGQDVALRCDPISGHVSLFWYQQALGQGPEFLTYFQNEAQLDKSGLPSDRFFAERPEGSVSTLKIQRTQQEDSAVYLCASSFGVGVAKKEQYFGPGTRLTVT.

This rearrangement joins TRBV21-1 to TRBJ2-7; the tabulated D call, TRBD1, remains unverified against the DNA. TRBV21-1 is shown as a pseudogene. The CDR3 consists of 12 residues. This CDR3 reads CASPTGGNEQYF. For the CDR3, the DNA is TGTGCCAGCCCGACAGGGGGAAACGAGCAGTACTTC.

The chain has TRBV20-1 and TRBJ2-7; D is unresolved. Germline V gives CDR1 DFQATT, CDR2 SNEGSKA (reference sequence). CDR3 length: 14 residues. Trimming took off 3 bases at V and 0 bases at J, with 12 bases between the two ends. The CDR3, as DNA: TGCAGTGCTAGGCGATGGGAAAGCTCCTACGAGCAGTACTTC. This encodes CSARRWESSYEQYF.

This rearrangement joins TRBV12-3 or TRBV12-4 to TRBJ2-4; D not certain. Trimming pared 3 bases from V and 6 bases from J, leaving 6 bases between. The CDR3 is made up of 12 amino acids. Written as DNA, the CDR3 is TGTGCCAGCAGTTTTAAGATAAACATTCAGTACTTC. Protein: CASSFKINIQYF.

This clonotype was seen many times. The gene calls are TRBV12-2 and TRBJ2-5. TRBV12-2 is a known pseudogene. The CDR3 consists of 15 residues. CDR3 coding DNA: TGTGCAAGTCGCTTAGTGGCCGGGGTCCAGGAGACCCAGTACTTC. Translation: CASRLVAGVQETQYF.

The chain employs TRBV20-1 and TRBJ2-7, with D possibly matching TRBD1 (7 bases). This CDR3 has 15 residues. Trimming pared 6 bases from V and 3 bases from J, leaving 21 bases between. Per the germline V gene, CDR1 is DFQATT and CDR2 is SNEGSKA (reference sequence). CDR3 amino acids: CSARPQGRGDYEQYF. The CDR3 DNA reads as TGCAGTGCACGCCCACAGGGGCGCGGGGACTACGAGCAGTACTTC.

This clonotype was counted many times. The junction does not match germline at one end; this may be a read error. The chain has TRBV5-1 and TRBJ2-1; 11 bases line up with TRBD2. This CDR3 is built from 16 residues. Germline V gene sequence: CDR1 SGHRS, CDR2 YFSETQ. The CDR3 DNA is TGTGCCAGCAGTCCCACTAGCGGGAGCTCCTACAATGAGCAGTTCTTC. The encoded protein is CASSPTSGSSYNEQFF.

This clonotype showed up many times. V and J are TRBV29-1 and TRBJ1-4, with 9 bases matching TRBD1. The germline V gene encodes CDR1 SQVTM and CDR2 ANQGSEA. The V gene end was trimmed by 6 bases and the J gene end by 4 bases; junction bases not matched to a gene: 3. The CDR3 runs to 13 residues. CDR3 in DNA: TGCAGCGTGAGGACAGGGGATAATGAAAAACTGTTTTTT. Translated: CSVRTGDNEKLFF. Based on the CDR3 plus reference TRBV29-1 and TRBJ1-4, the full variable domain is SAVISQKPSRDICQRGTSLTIQCQVDSQVTMMFWYRQQPGQSLTLIATANQGSEATYESGFVIDKFPISRPNLTFSTLTVSNMSPEDSSIYLCSVRTGDNEKLFFGSGTQLSVL.

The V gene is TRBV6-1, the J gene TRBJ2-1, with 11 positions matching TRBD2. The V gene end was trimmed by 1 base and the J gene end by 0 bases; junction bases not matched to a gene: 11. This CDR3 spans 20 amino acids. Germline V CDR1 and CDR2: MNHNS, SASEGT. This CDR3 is CASSEGKGPSGGSSYNEQFF. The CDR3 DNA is TGTGCCAGCAGTGAAGGAAAGGGACCTAGCGGGGGGAGCTCCTACAATGAGCAGTTCTTC.